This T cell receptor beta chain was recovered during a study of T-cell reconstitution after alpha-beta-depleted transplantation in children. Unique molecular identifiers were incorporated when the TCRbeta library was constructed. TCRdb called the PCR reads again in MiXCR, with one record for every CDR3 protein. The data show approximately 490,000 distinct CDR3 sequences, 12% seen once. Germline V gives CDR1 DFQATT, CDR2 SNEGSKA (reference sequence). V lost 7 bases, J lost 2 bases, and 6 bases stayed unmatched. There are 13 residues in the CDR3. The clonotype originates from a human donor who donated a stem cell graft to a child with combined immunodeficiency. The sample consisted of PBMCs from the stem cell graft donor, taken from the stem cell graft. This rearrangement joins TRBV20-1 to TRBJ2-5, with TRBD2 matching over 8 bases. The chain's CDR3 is CSGPAGDQETQYF. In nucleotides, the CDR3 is TGCAGTGGCCCAGCGGGGGATCAAGAGACCCAGTACTTC.